The 19 T cell receptor beta chains given below trace back to one sample, sequenced in a study of blood T cells in healthy people across ages. A J-beta primer mix and a sample-barcoded 5' primer were used in a second PCR of about 6 to 12 cycles. TCRdb analysed the 5' RACE reads with MiXCR anew, one entry per CDR3 protein. The sample contains some 850,000 distinct CDR3 sequences, approximately 24% of which appear only once. These sequences were also reported in another study, on T cells of mothers and their children.

Sequencing input: blood. These receptors originate from a boy aged 5-17 years in good health.

CDR3: CASSFPTGIHYGYTF. In DNA form, the CDR3 reads TGTGCCAGCAGCTTCCCGACAGGGATCCACTATGGCTACACCTTC. The chain couples TRBV5-5 to TRBJ1-2; 7 bases map to TRBD1. This CDR3 is built from 15 residues. From germline, CDR1 is SGHKS and CDR2 YYEKEE (reference sequence). V lost 2 bases, J lost 3 bases, and 7 bases stayed unmatched.

This clonotype was seen a few times. The V gene is TRBV29-1, the J gene TRBJ1-2; 9 bases are shared with TRBD1. The junction had 8 bases not matched to a gene; V was cut back by 7 bases and J by 2 bases. The CDR3 loop spans 14 amino acids. In germline, CDR1 is SQVTM, CDR2 ANQGSEA. CDR3 residues: CSARDRDSNYGYTF. For the CDR3, the DNA is TGCAGCGCCCGGGACAGGGACTCAAACTATGGCTACACCTTC.

The chain is built from TRBV12-5 and TRBJ2-1; maybe TRBD2 (5 bases). CDR1 and CDR2 from the germline V gene are LGHNT and FRNRAP. The CDR3 is 14 residues long. The V end was cut by 1 base, the J end by 11 bases, with 15 bases between. The chain's CDR3 is CASGLGIPAAKQFF. In DNA form, the CDR3 reads TGTGCTAGTGGTTTGGGCATTCCAGCGGCAAAGCAGTTCTTC.

This clonotype was detected once. The V call is TRBV27, the J call TRBJ1-2; 9 nucleotides agree with TRBD1. V shed 0 bases and J 5 bases; nucleotides not matched to a gene: 10. Germline lookup yields CDR1 MNHEY and CDR2 SMNVEV (reference sequence). This CDR3 spans 17 amino acids. CDR3 coding DNA: TGTGCCAGCAGTTTATCTGGAGGACAGGGGCGCCGGTATGGCTACACCTTC. Its protein product is CASSLSGGQGRRYGYTF.

The rearrangement links TRBV7-3 to TRBJ2-3; D may be TRBD1 (6 bases). Germline CDR1 reads SGHTA; CDR2 reads FQGTGA. V was pared by 5 bases and J by 4 bases, with 10 bases between. The CDR3 totals 13 residues. DNA for the CDR3: TGTGCCAGCAGCCTCACAGGGTCAGATACGCAGTATTTT. This codes for CASSLTGSDTQYF. Full variable domain (rest looked up from reference TRBV7-3 and TRBJ2-3): GAGVSQTPSNKVTEKGKYVELRCDPISGHTALYWYRQSLGQGPEFLIYFQGTGAADDSGLPNDRFFAVRPEGSVSTLKIQRTERGDSAVYLCASSLTGSDTQYFGPGTRLTVL.

The table lists this clonotype with a few counts. The chain recombines TRBV18 with TRBJ2-5, with 8 positions matching TRBD2. The V segment lost 6 bases and the J segment 0 bases; nucleotides outside the gene matches: 3. Germline V CDR1 and CDR2: KGHSH, LQKENI. The CDR3 spans 14 residues. In DNA form, the CDR3 reads TGTGCCAGCTCGTCGCGGGGGGACCAAGAGACCCAGTACTTC. Translated, it gives CASSSRGDQETQYF. The complete variable domain, with remaining parts taken from reference TRBV18 and TRBJ2-5, reads NAGVMQNPRHLVRRRGQEARLRCSPMKGHSHVYWYRQLPEEGLKFMVYLQKENIIDESGMPKERFSAEFPKEGPSILRIQQVVRGDSAAYFCASSSRGDQETQYFGPGTRLLVL.

V and J are TRBV7-9 and TRBJ1-4; maybe TRBD1 (6 bases). V lost 0 bases and J lost 10, with 15 bases in between. Germline CDR1 SEHNR, CDR2 FQNEAQ (reference sequence). The CDR3 runs to 15 residues. The CDR3 DNA reads TGTGCCAGCAGCTTAGCGACAGGCCTATCCCCAAAACTGTTTTTT. This gives the protein CASSLATGLSPKLFF.

This clonotype was detected a few times. The chain joins TRBV10-3 to TRBJ2-6; TRBD1 agrees at 8 bases. The ends lost 7 bases at V and 2 bases at J; junction bases unmatched: 4. This CDR3 region has 15 residues. Germline V gene data show CDR1 as ENHRY and CDR2 as SYGVKD. CDR3 sequence (DNA): TGTGCCATCAAAGGACAGGGCGCTGGGGCCAACGTCCTGACTTTC. Translated, it gives CAIKGQGAGANVLTF.

This clonotype was seen more than once but under ten times. V usage is TRBV4-1 and J usage is TRBJ2-5; a weak D match, TRBD2 (5 bases). Germline-derived CDR1 and CDR2 are MGHRA and YSYEKL. CDR3 length equals 14 residues. Trimming removed 1 base at V and 6 bases at J, with 12 bases between. This chain's CDR3 is CASSQGELGKTQYF. The CDR3 region has the DNA TGCGCCAGCAGCCAAGGGGAGCTGGGGAAGACCCAGTACTTC.

The chain couples TRBV4-1 to TRBJ1-3, with D possibly being TRBD1 (5 bases). Germline loops: CDR1 MGHRA, CDR2 YSYEKL. This CDR3 has 15 residues. V was cut by 3 bases and J by 0 bases, with 9 bases left in between. CDR3 bases: TGCGCCAGCAGCCAGGGACCGAGCTCTGGAAACACCATATATTTT. It specifies CASSQGPSSGNTIYF.

The rearrangement links TRBV12-3 or TRBV12-4 to TRBJ2-5; 7 nucleotides align to TRBD2. The ends lost 6 bases at V and 5 bases at J; junction bases unmatched: 9. The CDR3 has 14 amino acids. The CDR3, as DNA: TGTGCCAGCAGGGGTATGGGACTATCGGAGACCCAGTACTTC. Translating gives CASRGMGLSETQYF.

The chain joins TRBV11-2 to TRBJ2-5; D remains ambiguous. V was pared by 1 base and J by 2 bases, with 8 bases between. The germline V gene encodes CDR1 SGHAT and CDR2 FQNNGV. The CDR3 sequence is 14 residues long. The CDR3 protein is CASSLVTGQETQYF. Here the CDR3 DNA reads TGTGCCAGCAGCTTAGTCACGGGTCAAGAGACCCAGTACTTC.

This chain uses TRBV3-1 with TRBJ2-3; D is uncertain. CDR1 is LGHDT and CDR2 is YNNKEL in the germline V gene (reference sequence). This CDR3 has 15 residues. With 1 base removed from V and 2 bases from J, the gap between germline ends came to 10 bases. DNA for the CDR3: TGTGCCAGCAGCCAAGCACCAAGCTTCACAGATACGCAGTATTTT. It yields the protein CASSQAPSFTDTQYF.

J is TRBJ1-6 and V is TRBV20-1; 8 nucleotides align to TRBD1. This CDR3 region has 14 residues. Germline CDR1 DFQATT, CDR2 SNEGSKA (reference sequence). The CDR3 DNA reads as TGCAGCGGACAGGGTAGCTCCTATAATTCACCCCTCCACTTT. Translation: CSGQGSSYNSPLHF.

This rearrangement joins TRBV10-1 to TRBJ2-3; 9 nucleotides agree with TRBD2. The CDR3 has 16 residues. The germline V gene has CDR1 WNHNN and CDR2 SYGVQD (reference sequence). J gave up 2 bases and V 6 bases, and 9 bases lay outside the gene matches. The CDR3: CASSEGSGGSTDTQYF. Here the CDR3 DNA reads TGCGCCAGCAGCGAAGGTAGCGGGGGCTCCACAGATACGCAGTATTTT.

The chain recombines TRBV12-3 or TRBV12-4 with TRBJ2-1; D gene unclear. The end of the DNA is better explained by TRBJ2-7, so the J call may be wrong. The CDR3 has 12 amino acids. The CDR3 loop reads CASSSEMYEQYF. For the CDR3, the DNA is TGTGCCAGCAGTTCGGAGATGTACGAGCAGTACTTC.

This clonotype turned up a few times. This chain uses TRBV7-9 with TRBJ1-4; 8 bases agree with TRBD1. V was pared by 6 bases and J by 9 bases, with 12 bases of the junction left unmatched. Per germline, CDR1 SEHNR and CDR2 FQNEAQ (reference sequence). This CDR3 is built from 15 residues. The CDR3 loop reads CASRSSGQDEKKLFF. The CDR3, as DNA: TGTGCCAGCAGGTCTTCGGGACAGGACGAGAAAAAACTGTTTTTT.

The chain is built from TRBV12-3 or TRBV12-4 and TRBJ2-1; D gene unclear. CDR3 length equals 15 residues. V dropped 3 bases and J dropped 0 bases, with 9 bases sitting between them. The CDR3 sequence is CASSLGSGSYNEQFF. In nucleotides, the CDR3 is TGTGCCAGCAGTTTGGGGTCGGGCTCCTACAATGAGCAGTTCTTC.

The chain is built from TRBV7-9 and TRBJ1-4; D might be TRBD1 (5 bases). This CDR3 contains 12 residues. Germline CDR1 is SEHNR and CDR2 is FQNEAQ (reference sequence). The V end was cut by 3 bases, the J end by 10 bases, with 9 bases between. CDR3 sequence: CASSLGDAKLFF. CDR3 nucleotides: TGTGCCAGCAGCTTGGGGGACGCAAAACTGTTTTTT.